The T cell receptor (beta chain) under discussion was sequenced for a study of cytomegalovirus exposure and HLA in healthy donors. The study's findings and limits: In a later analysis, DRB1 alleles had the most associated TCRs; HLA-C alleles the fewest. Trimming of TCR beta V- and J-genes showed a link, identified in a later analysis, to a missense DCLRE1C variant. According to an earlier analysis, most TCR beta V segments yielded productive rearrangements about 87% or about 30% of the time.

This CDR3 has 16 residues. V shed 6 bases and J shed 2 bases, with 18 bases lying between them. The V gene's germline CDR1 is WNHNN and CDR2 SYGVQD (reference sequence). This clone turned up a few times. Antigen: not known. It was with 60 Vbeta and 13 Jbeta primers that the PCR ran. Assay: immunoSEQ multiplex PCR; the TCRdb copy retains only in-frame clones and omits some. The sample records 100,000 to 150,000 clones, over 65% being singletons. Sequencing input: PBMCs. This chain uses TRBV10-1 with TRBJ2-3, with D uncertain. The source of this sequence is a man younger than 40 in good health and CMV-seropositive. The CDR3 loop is CASSDLSGAITDTQYF. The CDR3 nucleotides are TGCGCCAGCAGCGACCTATCCGGAGCGATCACAGATACGCAGTATTTT.